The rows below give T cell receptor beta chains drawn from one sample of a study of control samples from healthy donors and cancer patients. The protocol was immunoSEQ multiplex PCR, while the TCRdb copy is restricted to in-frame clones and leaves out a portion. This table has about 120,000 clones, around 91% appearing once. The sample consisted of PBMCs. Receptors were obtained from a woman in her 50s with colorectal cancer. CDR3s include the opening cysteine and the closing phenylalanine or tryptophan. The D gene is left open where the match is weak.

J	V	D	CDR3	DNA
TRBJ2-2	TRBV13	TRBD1	CASSLEQGATGELFF	TGTGCCAGCAGCTTAGAACAGGGGGCTACCGGGGAGCTGTTTTTT
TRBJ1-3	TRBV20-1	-	CSAKGVNTIYF	TGCAGTGCTAAGGGGGTAAACACCATATATTTT
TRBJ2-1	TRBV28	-	CASSFLAHNEQFF	TGTGCCAGCAGTTTCCTAGCCCACAATGAGCAGTTCTTC
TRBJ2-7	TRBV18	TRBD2	CASSPPLAGVDEQYF	TGCGCCAGCTCACCCCCTCTAGCGGGGGTCGACGAGCAGTACTTC
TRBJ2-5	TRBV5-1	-	CASSLDSETQYF	TGCGCCAGCAGCTTGGATTCCGAGACCCAGTACTTC
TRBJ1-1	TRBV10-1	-	CASSESRIGDTEAFF	TGCGCCAGCAGTGAGTCGAGAATAGGGGACACTGAAGCTTTCTTT
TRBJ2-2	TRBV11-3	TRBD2	CASSTRGGPAGELFF	TGTGCCAGCAGCACCCGCGGGGGGCCGGCCGGGGAGCTGTTTTTT
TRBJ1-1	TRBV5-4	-	CASSSPFQGNTEAFF	TGTGCCAGCAGCTCTCCGTTTCAGGGTAACACTGAAGCTTTCTTT
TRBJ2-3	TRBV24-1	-	CATGRGSGTDTQYF	TGTGCCACAGGGAGGGGGAGCGGCACAGATACGCAGTATTTT
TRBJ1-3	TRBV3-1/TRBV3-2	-	CASSPDLSSGNTIYF	TGTGCCAGCAGCCCGGACCTCAGCTCTGGAAACACCATATATTTT
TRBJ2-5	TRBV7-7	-	CASSSTRGQETQYF	TGTGCTAGCAGCTCTACGCGAGGGCAAGAGACCCAGTACTTC
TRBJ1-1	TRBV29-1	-	CSVLRNTEAFF	TGCAGCGTTCTCAGGAACACTGAAGCTTTCTTT
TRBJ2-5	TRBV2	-	CASREGQWETQYF	TGTGCCAGCCGTGAGGGCCAGTGGGAGACCCAGTACTTC
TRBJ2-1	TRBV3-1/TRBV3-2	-	CASSLWNEQFF	TGTGCCAGCAGCTTATGGAATGAGCAGTTCTTC
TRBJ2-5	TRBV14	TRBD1	CASSHPGQGRETQYF	TGTGCCAGCAGCCACCCGGGACAGGGCAGAGAGACCCAGTACTTC
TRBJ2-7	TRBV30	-	CAWSEGGTIHEQYF	TGTGCCTGGAGCGAGGGCGGGACAATCCACGAGCAGTACTTC
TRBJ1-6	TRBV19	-	CASRFDVNSPLHF	TGTGCCAGTCGCTTCGACGTAAATTCACCCCTCCACTTT
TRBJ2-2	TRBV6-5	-	CASSLQVNTGELFF	TGTGCCAGCAGCCTCCAGGTGAACACCGGGGAGCTGTTTTTT
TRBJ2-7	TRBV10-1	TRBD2	CASSDSGNSYEQYF	TGCGCCAGCAGTGATAGCGGGAACTCCTACGAGCAGTACTTC
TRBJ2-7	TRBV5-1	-	CASSLDYYSYEQYF	TGCGCCAGCAGCTTGGACTATTACTCCTACGAGCAGTACTTC
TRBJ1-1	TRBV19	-	CASSIWGRPNTEAFF	TGTGCCAGTAGTATCTGGGGGCGCCCGAACACTGAAGCTTTCTTT
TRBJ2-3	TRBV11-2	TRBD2	CASSFRAGDTDTQYF	TGTGCCAGCAGCTTCCGGGCGGGGGATACAGATACGCAGTATTTT
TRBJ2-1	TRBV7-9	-	CASSPQGAGWVDEQFF	TGTGCCAGCAGCCCCCAGGGAGCCGGTTGGGTCGATGAGCAGTTCTTC
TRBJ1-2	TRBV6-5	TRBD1	CASRTTGVRGYTF	TGTGCCAGCAGGACAACAGGGGTGAGGGGCTACACCTTC
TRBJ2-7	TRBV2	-	CAITLLSNRVSYHEQYF	TGTGCCATCACACTACTCTCAAACAGGGTAAGTTATCACGAGCAGTACTTC
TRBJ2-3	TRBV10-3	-	CAILPGTGTDTQYF	TGTGCCATCCTCCCGGGAACGGGGACAGATACGCAGTATTTT
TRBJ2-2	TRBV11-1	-	CASSLEEGGELFF	TGTGCCAGCAGCTTAGAGGAGGGCGGGGAGCTGTTTTTT
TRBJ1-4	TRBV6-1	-	CASSEVLPGRLNEKLFF	TGTGCCAGCAGTGAGGTGTTACCGGGACGGCTTAATGAAAAACTGTTTTTT
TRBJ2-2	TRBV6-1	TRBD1	CASSGPGQNLLGELFF	TGTGCCAGCAGTGGCCCGGGACAGAATCTTCTGGGGGAGCTGTTTTTT